Below, 15 T cell receptor beta chains from the same sample are listed, as sequenced in a study of CD8 T cells in Susac syndrome. RNA, at about 0.45 to 1 ug, was reverse transcribed with random hexamers. TCRdb redid the calling of the immunoSEQ multiplex PCR reads with MiXCR, one entry per CDR3 protein. The sample lists 350,000 to 550,000 distinct CDR3 sequences, approximately 89% occurring once. Sample: CD8+ T cells from PBMCs. Receptors originate from a human donor with multiple sclerosis.

The chain is built from TRBV9 and TRBJ2-7, with D hard to call. There are 16 residues in the CDR3. Germline lookup yields CDR1 SGDLS and CDR2 YYNGEE. Trimming took 3 bases from V and 3 from J, leaving 19 bases between them. The CDR3 is CASSDRSSSPVYEQYF. In DNA, the CDR3 is TGTGCCAGCAGCGACCGATCGTCTAGTCCCGTCTACGAGCAGTACTTC.

This chain connects TRBV7-8 to TRBJ1-1; D is ambiguous. V was shortened by 1 base and J by 6 bases, with 15 bases between the two germline ends. Germline V gene data show CDR1 as SGHVS and CDR2 as FQNEAQ. The CDR3 has 15 amino acids. DNA of the CDR3: TGTGCCAGCAGCTTAGGAGGGATGGGTGTAGCTGAAGCTTTCTTT. Encoded protein: CASSLGGMGVAEAFF.

This clonotype was detected only once. The chain carries TRBV7-2 and TRBJ1-1; D might be TRBD1 (5 bases). The germline V gene has CDR1 SGHTA and CDR2 FQGNSA. The CDR3 is 16 amino acids. V lost 3 bases, J lost 0 bases, and 14 bases lay in between. CDR3 in amino acids: CASSLGLSGVNTEAFF. CDR3 coding DNA: TGTGCCAGCAGCTTGGGGCTTTCGGGGGTGAACACTGAAGCTTTCTTT.

The rearrangement joins TRBV15 to TRBJ1-1, with D perhaps matching TRBD1 (5 bases). In germline, CDR1 is LNHNV, CDR2 YYDKDF (reference sequence). Deletions cut 0 bases from V and 0 bases from J, with 8 bases between. This CDR3 has 15 amino acids. CDR3 DNA sequence: TGTGCCACCAGCAGAGATCGGGGGATGAACACTGAAGCTTTCTTT. Protein: CATSRDRGMNTEAFF.

Concerning this clonotype itself: An end of the junction does not agree with germline; a read error may underlie this. The J gene is TRBJ2-3, the V gene TRBV29-1, with TRBD2 matching over 7 bases. The CDR3 consists of 16 residues. The V gene's germline CDR1 is SQVTM and CDR2 ANQGSEA. CDR3 region: CSVGLAEELNTDMQYF. The CDR3 nucleotides are TGCAGCGTTGGCCTAGCGGAAGAGCTAAACACAGATATGCAGTATTTT.

V is TRBV19 and J is TRBJ2-1, with 9 bases identical to TRBD2. J lost 10 bases, V lost 0 bases, and 1 base had no gene match. This CDR3 has 13 amino acids. The germline CDR1 and CDR2 sequences are LNHDA and SQIVND (reference sequence). The CDR3 DNA reads TGTGCCAGTAGTATAGAGACTAGCGGAGAGCAGTTCTTC. Translating it yields CASSIETSGEQFF.

The gene calls are TRBV24-1 and TRBJ1-5; 11 bases are a match to TRBD1. The CDR3 is 15 amino acids. Trimming at V came to 4 bases and at J to 8 bases, leaving 6 bases not matched to a gene. Germline assignment: CDR1 KGHDR and CDR2 SFDVKD. In nucleotides, the CDR3 is TGTGCCACCAGTGACTCCGGGACAGGGGGTAAGCCCCAGCATTTT. Translating gives CATSDSGTGGKPQHF.

The chain couples TRBV3-1 to TRBJ2-2; 10 nucleotides agree with TRBD1. Germline V gives CDR1 LGHDT, CDR2 YNNKEL (reference sequence). The trim removed 1 base at V and 6 bases at J, leaving 8 bases unmatched. The CDR3 sequence is 17 residues long. CDR3 DNA: TGTGCCAGCAGCCAAGTCGTAGGGACAGGGGAGGCCGGGGAGCTGTTTTTT. Translating it yields CASSQVVGTGEAGELFF.

This clonotype showed up just a few times. The chain uses TRBV7-9 and TRBJ2-3, with 8 bases lining up with TRBD1. Germline V CDR1 and CDR2: SEHNR, FQNEAQ (reference sequence). CDR3 length: 15 residues. The V and J ends lost 5 bases and 4 bases, in that order; junction bases with no gene match: 8. The CDR3 region is CASSPRTGPADTQYF. The CDR3 nucleotides are TGTGCCAGCAGCCCGAGGACAGGGCCGGCAGATACGCAGTATTTT.

The rearrangement uses TRBV4-1 and TRBJ1-3; 11 bases are a match to TRBD1. V gave up 2 bases and J gave up 0 bases; unmatched junction bases: 6. The CDR3 spans 18 residues. Per the germline V gene, CDR1 is MGHRA and CDR2 is YSYEKL. The CDR3 nucleotides read TGCGCCAGCAGCCAAATCGGACAGGGGGCTATCTCTGGAAACACCATATATTTT. Translated: CASSQIGQGAISGNTIYF.

V is TRBV6-5 and J is TRBJ1-5, with 7 bases lining up with TRBD1. V was clipped by 3 bases and J by 7 bases; unmatched bases: 9. The germline V gene has CDR1 MNHEY and CDR2 SVGAGI. The CDR3 length is 15 residues. The CDR3 DNA reads as TGTGCCAGCAGTTATCAGCCGGGACAGAACCAGCCCCAGCATTTT. It is translated as CASSYQPGQNQPQHF.

This chain connects TRBV5-1 to TRBJ2-7; D unclear. Germline CDR1 SGHRS, CDR2 YFSETQ. The CDR3 extends over 11 amino acids. V was trimmed by 4 bases and J by 7 bases, leaving 9 bases between them. CDR3 sequence (DNA): TGCGCCAGCAGCCCTACCCGGGAGCAGTACTTC. This encodes CASSPTREQYF.

The rearrangement links TRBV6-5 to TRBJ2-2, with a weak D call TRBD2 (6 bases). Trimming cost V 8 bases and J 6 bases, with 13 bases left between them. Germline CDR1 is MNHEY and CDR2 is SVGAGI. The CDR3 has 13 residues. The CDR3 reads CASHTGEAGELFF. In nucleotides, the CDR3 is TGTGCCAGCCATACGGGGGAAGCCGGGGAGCTGTTTTTT.

This clonotype has only one observation. Here the CDR3 reads CASSQGVREKLFF. The CDR3 bases are TGCGCCAGCAGCCAGGGTGTACGAGAAAAACTGTTTTTT. The genes are TRBV4-1 and TRBJ1-4, with D uncertain. The germline gives CDR1 MGHRA, CDR2 YSYEKL. Trimming stripped 3 bases from V and 8 bases from J, with 10 bases between. This CDR3 contains 13 residues.

The V gene is TRBV27, the J gene TRBJ2-7, with 10 positions matching TRBD2. Germline V gene sequence: CDR1 MNHEY, CDR2 SMNVEV (reference sequence). This CDR3 comprises 16 residues. V lost 5 bases and J lost 2; bases outside the gene matches: 9. The CDR3 DNA follows: TGTGCCAGCAGTCCCAGTGCGGGACTAGCGACCTACGAGCAGTACTTC. It is translated as CASSPSAGLATYEQYF.